Below are 20 T cell receptor beta chains sequenced from a single sample in a study of blood T cell repertoires in COVID-19. Here immunoSEQ multiplex PCR was the method, and the copy in TCRdb shows in-frame clones only, minus some. This table holds hundreds of thousands of clones, approximately 92% found once. The sequenced sample was PBMCs or T cells enriched from blood (not recorded which). All receptors derive from a man aged 30-40 years who had recovered from COVID-19.

This clone was observed a few times. The chain has TRBV16 and TRBJ1-2; TRBD1 agrees at 7 bases. The trim removed 4 bases at V and 2 bases at J, leaving 4 bases unmatched. This CDR3 has 14 amino acids. Germline V gene sequence: CDR1 KGHSY, CDR2 FQNENV. DNA of the CDR3: TGTGCCAGCAGCCCGGGACAGCAGAACTATGGCTACACCTTC. Translation: CASSPGQQNYGYTF.

The V call is TRBV3-1 (or the pseudogene TRBV3-2), the J call TRBJ2-2, with 9 bases that match TRBD2. After removal of 0 bases from V and 5 bases from J, the junction contained 16 bases not matched to a gene. The CDR3 runs to 20 residues. Germline assignment: CDR1 LGHDT and CDR2 YNNKEL (reference sequence). The CDR3 protein is CASSQDRPISGSPGTGELFF. As DNA, the CDR3 is TGTGCCAGCAGCCAAGACCGGCCCATTAGCGGGAGTCCTGGGACCGGGGAGCTGTTTTTT.

The chain joins TRBV7-6 to TRBJ1-1; tentative D call: TRBD1 (5 bases). The CDR3 length is 15 residues. Trimming shortened V by 5 bases and J by 4 bases, and 17 bases separated the two germline ends. The germline gives CDR1 SGHVS, CDR2 FNYEAQ. The DNA for the CDR3 is TGTGCCAGCAGCGCGAACCATGGGGCGCGCACTGAAGCTTTCTTT. Translating gives CASSANHGARTEAFF.

In its sample, this clone was seen once. The chain is built from TRBV2 and TRBJ1-2, with a weak D call TRBD1 (6 bases). Trimming took 7 bases from V and 6 from J, leaving 27 bases between them. Germline CDR1 reads SNHLY; CDR2 reads FYNNEI. The CDR3 sequence is 17 residues long. The CDR3 loop reads CASTRQALSTPLDGYTF. In DNA form, the CDR3 reads TGTGCCAGCACCCGACAGGCGTTAAGTACGCCCCTGGATGGCTACACCTTC. Using reference TRBV2 and TRBJ1-2 for the parts outside the CDR3, the full variable domain is EPEVTQTPSHQVTQMGQEVILRCVPISNHLYFYWYRQILGQKVEFLVSFYNNEISEKSEIFDDQFSVERPDGSNFTLKIRSTKLEDSAMYFCASTRQALSTPLDGYTFGSGTRLTVV.

The chain recombines TRBV5-8 with TRBJ1-4; D not resolved. V shed 3 bases and J shed 8 bases, with 17 bases lying between them. The CDR3 loop spans 15 amino acids. Germline CDR1 is SGHTS and CDR2 is YDEGEE. CDR3 protein: CASSSKDRPGEKLFF. In nucleotides, the CDR3 is TGTGCCAGCAGCTCCAAAGACCGACCGGGGGAAAAACTGTTTTTT.

The chain employs TRBV30 and TRBJ1-6; D remains ambiguous. Germline V gene sequence: CDR1 GTSNPN, CDR2 SVGIG (reference sequence). This CDR3 comprises 15 residues. V dropped 0 bases and J dropped 8 bases, with 14 bases sitting between them. The CDR3 nucleotides are TGTGCCTGGAGTGTAATCGGCAGGCCTGATTCACCCCTCCACTTT. This translates into CAWSVIGRPDSPLHF.

This chain joins TRBV27 and TRBJ2-1, with 9 bases matching TRBD2. J gave up 8 bases and V 3 bases, and 8 bases lay outside the gene matches. The CDR3 has 15 amino acids. The germline V gene encodes CDR1 MNHEY and CDR2 SMNVEV (reference sequence). The CDR3 loop reads CASSFGLALPDEQFF. CDR3 sequence (DNA): TGTGCCAGCAGTTTCGGACTAGCGCTACCGGATGAGCAGTTCTTC.

The chain joins TRBV3-1 (or the pseudogene TRBV3-2) to TRBJ2-3; D possibly corresponds to TRBD2 (6 bases). This CDR3 region has 14 residues. Germline-derived CDR1 and CDR2 are LGHDT and YNNKEL (reference sequence). Trimming stripped 4 bases from V and 0 bases from J, with 8 bases between. CDR3 bases: TGTGCCAGCAGCCCAGGGACTAGCACAGATACGCAGTATTTT. This gives the protein CASSPGTSTDTQYF.

V usage is TRBV10-2 and J usage is TRBJ1-5; 9 bases are shared with TRBD1. The CDR3 is 14 amino acids. From germline, CDR1 is WSHSY and CDR2 SAAADI. V lost 9 bases and J lost 0; bases outside the gene matches: 3. CDR3 residues: CARGTGPSNQPQHF. CDR3 DNA: TGCGCCAGGGGGACAGGGCCTAGCAATCAGCCCCAGCATTTT.

This chain links TRBV5-5 with TRBJ2-7; 10 bases align to TRBD2. V was clipped by 4 bases and J by 4 bases; unmatched bases: 8. Germline CDR1 and CDR2: SGHKS and YYEKEE (reference sequence). This CDR3 has 15 amino acids. Here the CDR3 DNA reads TGTGCCAGCAGCCCCGAGCGGGAGGGCCAGTACGAGCAGTACTTC. It is translated as CASSPEREGQYEQYF.

V and J are TRBV11-2 and TRBJ1-1, with D tentatively TRBD1 (5 bases). This CDR3 spans 13 amino acids. Germline V gene sequence: CDR1 SGHAT, CDR2 FQNNGV. V lost 5 bases and J 1 base, leaving 8 bases between the germline ends. CDR3 nucleotide sequence: TGTGCCAGCAGCGTACAGGAGAACACTGAAGCTTTCTTT. Protein: CASSVQENTEAFF.

This chain links TRBV11-2 with TRBJ2-7, with 9 nucleotides matching TRBD2. CDR3 length: 14 amino acids. From germline, CDR1 is SGHAT and CDR2 FQNNGV. The J segment lost 3 bases and the V segment lost 4 bases, leaving 4 bases of the junction unmatched. CDR3 DNA sequence: TGTGCCAGCAGCTATGGTAGCGGGAGCTACGAGCAGTACTTC. It translates to CASSYGSGSYEQYF. The full variable domain, with the rest looked up from reference TRBV11-2 and TRBJ2-7, is EAGVAQSPRYKIIEKRQSVAFWCNPISGHATLYWYQQILGQGPKLLIQFQNNGVVDDSQLPKDRFSAERLKGVDSTLKIQPAKLEDSAVYLCASSYGSGSYEQYFGPGTRLTVT.

The CDR3 nucleotides read TGTGCCAGCAGCCTAATGAGGGAGCGCGAGCAGTACTTC. It specifies CASSLMREREQYF. This chain joins TRBV7-2 and TRBJ2-7; D may be TRBD2 (5 bases). CDR3 length: 13 amino acids. Germline V gene lookup returns CDR1 SGHTA and CDR2 FQGNSA. V dropped 5 bases and J dropped 6 bases, with 14 bases sitting between them.

The chain joins TRBV19 to TRBJ2-1, with TRBD2 matching over 10 bases. The CDR3 is 19 residues long. Germline CDR1 reads LNHDA; CDR2 reads SQIVND (reference sequence). The junction had 13 bases not matched to a gene; V was cut back by 4 bases and J by 1 base. DNA of the CDR3: TGTGCCAGTAGTAAGCCCTCTGGGGTAGCGGGAGGTTCCTACAATGAGCAGTTCTTC. It codes for CASSKPSGVAGGSYNEQFF.

V is TRBV7-9 and J is TRBJ2-1; D is undetermined. This CDR3 spans 13 amino acids. Germline CDR1 is SEHNR and CDR2 is FQNEAQ (reference sequence). V was clipped by 1 base and J by 4 bases, with 5 bases between them. The CDR3 protein is CASSLVPYNEQFF. CDR3 DNA sequence: TGTGCCAGCAGCTTAGTTCCTTACAATGAGCAGTTCTTC.

This chain links TRBV5-8 with TRBJ2-3; maybe TRBD1 (6 bases). This CDR3 region has 17 residues. V lost 4 bases to trimming and J lost 1 base, with 19 bases between them. The germline V gene has CDR1 SGHTS and CDR2 YDEGEE. CDR3 in amino acids: CASSTWTATKGTDTQYF. DNA of the CDR3: TGTGCCAGCAGCACCTGGACAGCCACGAAGGGCACAGATACGCAGTATTTT.

This sequence joins TRBV7-2 and TRBJ2-3; 8 nucleotides match TRBD1. The V segment lost 5 bases and the J segment 11 bases; nucleotides outside the gene matches: 15. Germline values: CDR1 SGHTA, CDR2 FQGNSA. The CDR3 covers 15 residues. The CDR3 DNA follows: TGTGCCAGCAGCCCCTGGGACAGGAATGGCGTTGAGCAGTATTTT. This translates into CASSPWDRNGVEQYF.

This clone was counted between two and nine times. The CDR3 does not end in the conserved phenylalanine or tryptophan, so this is likely a read error. The limits of the CDR3 on the DNA are not certain, so only TCRdb's listed CDR3 is given. The CDR3 reads CASSPAPGQGALAS. The chain combines TRBV28 with TRBJ1-1; TRBD1 is the table's D call, not checked against the DNA. The CDR3 comprises 14 residues, both ends counted. From germline, CDR1 is MDHEN and CDR2 SYDVKM.

This rearrangement joins TRBV24-1 to TRBJ2-6, with D unclear. V lost 1 base and J 0 bases, leaving 3 bases between the germline ends. Germline lookup yields CDR1 KGHDR and CDR2 SFDVKD. This CDR3 has 15 amino acids. The CDR3 DNA follows: TGTGCCACCAGTGATTTCAGCTCTGGGGCCAACGTCCTGACTTTC. It yields the protein CATSDFSSGANVLTF.

The chain links TRBV28 to TRBJ2-7, with TRBD2 matching 9 bases. Germline CDR1 is MDHEN and CDR2 is SYDVKM. The junction had 15 bases not matched to a gene; V was cut back by 3 bases and J by 3 bases. The length of the CDR3 is 18 residues. CDR3 sequence (DNA): TGTGCCAGCAGTTTGGGGCGGGAGGGCCTAAGTCTAAACTACGAGCAGTACTTC. Its translation: CASSLGREGLSLNYEQYF.